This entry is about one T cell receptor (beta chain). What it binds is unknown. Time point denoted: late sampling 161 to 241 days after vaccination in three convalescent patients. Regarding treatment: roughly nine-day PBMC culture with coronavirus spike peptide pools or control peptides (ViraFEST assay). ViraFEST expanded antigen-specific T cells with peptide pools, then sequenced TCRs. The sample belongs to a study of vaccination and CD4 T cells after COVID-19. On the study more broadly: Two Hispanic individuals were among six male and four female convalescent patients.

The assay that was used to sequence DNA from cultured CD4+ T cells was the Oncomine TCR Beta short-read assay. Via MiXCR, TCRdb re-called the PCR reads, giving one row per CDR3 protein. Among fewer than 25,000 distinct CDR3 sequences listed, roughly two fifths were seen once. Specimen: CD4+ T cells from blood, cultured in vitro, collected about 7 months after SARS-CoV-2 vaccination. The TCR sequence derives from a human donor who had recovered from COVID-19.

Here the CDR3 DNA reads TGTGCCAGCAGTGAATCGTGGGAAAGAGCTGGCTACACCTTC. Translating it yields CASSESWERAGYTF. This chain uses TRBV6-1 with TRBJ1-2; no reliable D call. Germline V gene data show CDR1 as MNHNS and CDR2 as SASEGT. V lost 2 bases and J lost 7, with 14 bases in between. This CDR3 spans 14 amino acids.